These 19 T cell receptor beta chains share one sample of origin, sequenced in a study of circulating CD8 cells and anti-PD-1 response in melanoma. Live CD3+CD8+TCRalphabeta+ cells were sorted into four subsets by PD-1 and/or TIGIT. Using 15 ng of total RNA, TCR libraries were made with the QIAseq Immune Repertoire TCR panel. TCRdb re-derived calls from the reads in MiXCR, one entry per CDR3 protein. This table holds about 670 distinct CDR3 sequences, around 8% found once. The sequences come from CD8+ T cells from PBMCs, collected at baseline or after one month of anti-PD-1 therapy (not recorded which). Receptor source: a human donor with melanoma.

By share of the sample, this clonotype is medium-sized. The chain couples TRBV2 to TRBJ2-1; 8 nucleotides align to TRBD2. Per germline, CDR1 SNHLY and CDR2 FYNNEI. This CDR3 comprises 17 residues. The ends lost 4 bases at V and 8 bases at J; junction bases unmatched: 16. Here the CDR3 DNA reads TGTGCCAGCAGTGTGAAAGCGGGACGGGACGGGAGGGATGAGCAGTTCTTC. Translation: CASSVKAGRDGRDEQFF.

This clonotype is medium-sized in the sample. This chain joins TRBV27 and TRBJ2-3, with D perhaps assigned TRBD1 or TRBD2 (5 bases each). The CDR3 runs 14 residues. CDR1 is MNHEY and CDR2 is SMNVEV in the germline V gene (reference sequence). The V end was cut by 3 bases, the J end by 4 bases, with 11 bases between. This CDR3 is CASSFGGLADTQYF. The CDR3 nucleotides read TGTGCCAGCAGTTTTGGGGGATTAGCAGATACGCAGTATTTT.

This clonotype qualifies as medium-sized. The V gene is TRBV29-1, the J gene TRBJ2-2; D is unclear. V lost 1 base and J 7 bases, leaving 10 bases between the germline ends. CDR3 length: 13 amino acids. The germline gives CDR1 SQVTM, CDR2 ANQGSEA. The CDR3 region is CSVEGGIYGELFF. CDR3 sequence (DNA): TGCAGCGTTGAAGGTGGGATATACGGGGAGCTGTTTTTT.

This clonotype is categorized as medium-sized. The chain is built from TRBV30 and TRBJ2-1, with 7 bases identical to TRBD2. V shed 5 bases, J shed 3 bases, and the junction held 1 base outside the gene matches. The CDR3 loop spans 12 amino acids. CDR1 is GTSNPN and CDR2 is SVGIG in the germline V gene (reference sequence). CDR3: CAWGTNYNEQFF. In DNA form, the CDR3 reads TGTGCCTGGGGGACTAACTACAATGAGCAGTTCTTC.

By its share, this clonotype is medium-sized. This rearrangement joins TRBV27 to TRBJ2-1; D may correspond to TRBD1 or TRBD2 (6 bases each). The CDR3 has 15 residues. Germline V CDR1 and CDR2: MNHEY, SMNVEV (reference sequence). Trimming removed 3 bases from V and 6 bases from J, with 15 bases in between. CDR3 protein: CASSFGGLMGNEQFF. The CDR3, as DNA: TGTGCCAGCAGTTTTGGGGGGCTTATGGGCAATGAGCAGTTCTTC.

This clonotype has a handful of counts. The genes are TRBV20-1 and TRBJ2-1; a possible D gene is TRBD2 (6 bases). The V gene's germline CDR1 is DFQATT and CDR2 SNEGSKA (reference sequence). Trimming removed 6 bases at V and 6 bases at J, with 9 bases between. This CDR3 is 11 amino acids long. CDR3 sequence: CSASGGNEQFF. The CDR3 DNA reads TGCAGTGCCTCCGGGGGCAATGAGCAGTTCTTC.

Comment on this clonotype: Possible read error: a much larger clone is one base away. The chain couples TRBV7-3 to TRBJ2-7; a weak D match, TRBD1 (6 bases). Germline V gene data show CDR1 as SGHTA and CDR2 as FQGTGA. CDR3 size: 14 residues. Trimming removed 7 bases at V and 3 bases at J, with 16 bases between. Written as DNA, the CDR3 is TGTGCCAGCAACCAAGGGGGTGATGGCTACGAGCAGTACTTC. The encoded protein is CASNQGGDGYEQYF.

This clonotype has only a few counts. The chain employs TRBV7-2 and TRBJ2-1; perhaps TRBD2 as D (6 bases). V lost 5 bases, J lost 2 bases, and 13 bases lay in between. This CDR3 has 15 residues. Germline CDR1 reads SGHTA; CDR2 reads FQGNSA. CDR3 region: CASSPCSGAYNEQFF. The CDR3 region has the DNA TGTGCCAGCAGCCCCTGCTCGGGGGCCTACAATGAGCAGTTCTTC.

This clonotype was recorded a few times. V and J are TRBV20-1 and TRBJ2-2; the D gene is possibly TRBD2 (6 bases). Germline V CDR1 and CDR2: DFQATT, SNEGSKA (reference sequence). Trimming cost V 3 bases and J 0 bases, with 14 bases left between them. CDR3 length: 16 amino acids. The CDR3 nucleotides read TGCAGTGCTAGGAGGAGGGGACCTCCGAACACCGGGGAGCTGTTTTTT. Its protein product is CSARRRGPPNTGELFF.

This clonotype ranks as large. The chain carries TRBV27 and TRBJ1-5; the D is unclear. The V gene lost 1 base and the J gene lost 0 bases, with 10 bases spanning the gap. Germline lookup yields CDR1 MNHEY and CDR2 SMNVEV (reference sequence). CDR3 length equals 16 residues. As DNA, the CDR3 is TGTGCCAGCAGTTTATTGGCGGCTAATAGCAATCAGCCCCAGCATTTT. This translates into CASSLLAANSNQPQHF.

This clonotype is classed as medium-sized. The chain recombines TRBV24-1 with TRBJ2-3; TRBD1 aligns across 9 bases. V trimming: 10 bases; J trimming: 3 bases; junction bases outside the gene matches: 7. This CDR3 region has 14 residues. From germline, CDR1 is KGHDR and CDR2 SFDVKD. CDR3 DNA sequence: TGTGCCACGCGGGACAGGGTGAATACAGATACGCAGTATTTT. This codes for CATRDRVNTDTQYF.

This clonotype counts as medium-sized (0.01 to 0.1%). CDR3 nucleotides: TGTGCCAGCAGTTTTGGACTAGCGGGGGTTAGCACAGATACGCAGTATTTT. This translates into CASSFGLAGVSTDTQYF. The J gene is TRBJ2-3, the V gene TRBV27, with 13 bases identical to TRBD2. The junction had 3 bases not matched to a gene; V was cut back by 3 bases and J by 0 bases. The CDR3 sequence is 17 residues long. In germline, CDR1 is MNHEY, CDR2 SMNVEV (reference sequence).

On this clonotype itself: This clone may be a read error of a much larger clone one base away. The V and J genes are TRBV2 and TRBJ2-1; D is ambiguous. Trimming left V 8 bases short and J 6 bases short, with 17 bases between. CDR3 size: 14 residues. Germline V gene data show CDR1 as SNHLY and CDR2 as FYNNEI. For the CDR3, the DNA is TGTGCCAGCTCAGCCGAAACCGGGTGCAATGAGCAGTTCTTC. Its protein product is CASSAETGCNEQFF.

This clonotype is classed as medium-sized. This rearrangement joins TRBV28 to TRBJ2-1; 10 positions match TRBD2. CDR3 length equals 17 residues. Per germline, CDR1 MDHEN and CDR2 SYDVKM. V shed 2 bases and J 3 bases; nucleotides not matched to a gene: 7. The CDR3 here is CASSLPSGRGHYNEQFF. CDR3 sequence (DNA): TGTGCCAGCAGTTTACCTAGCGGGAGAGGGCACTACAATGAGCAGTTCTTC.

This clonotype is medium-sized (0.01 to 0.1%) by share. The chain employs TRBV19 and TRBJ2-3; no clear D. V was trimmed by 5 bases and J by 2 bases, leaving 11 bases between them. Germline values: CDR1 LNHDA, CDR2 SQIVND (reference sequence). The CDR3 is 14 residues long. CDR3 loop: CASSPSLLTDTQYF. For the CDR3, the DNA is TGTGCCAGTAGTCCCTCGTTACTCACAGATACGCAGTATTTT.

The rearrangement joins TRBV7-3 to TRBJ2-5, with 8 bases lining up with TRBD2. The J segment lost 2 bases and the V segment lost 6 bases, leaving 8 bases of the junction unmatched. The CDR3 covers 15 residues. Per the germline V gene, CDR1 is SGHTA and CDR2 is FQGTGA. CDR3 sequence (DNA): TGTGCCAGCAGTGTGACCGGGAGGGCTCAAGAGACCCAGTACTTC. Amino acids: CASSVTGRAQETQYF.

By its share, this clonotype is medium-sized. V is TRBV7-3 and J is TRBJ2-2; 9 positions match TRBD2. This CDR3 is 15 amino acids long. The V gene's germline CDR1 is SGHTA and CDR2 FQGTGA. V shed 6 bases and J 4 bases; nucleotides not matched to a gene: 6. The CDR3 region is CASSSLAGATGELFF. The CDR3 DNA reads as TGTGCCAGCAGTTCCTTAGCGGGGGCCACCGGGGAGCTGTTTTTT.

The J gene is TRBJ2-7, the V gene TRBV5-6; TRBD1 aligns across 8 bases. The germline V gene has CDR1 SGHDT and CDR2 YYEEEE. The CDR3 length is 15 residues. V was pared by 4 bases and J by 3 bases, with 9 bases of the junction left unmatched. CDR3 amino acids: CASSPGTGNLYEQYF. CDR3 DNA: TGTGCCAGCAGCCCTGGGACAGGTAACCTCTACGAGCAGTACTTC.

This clonotype is labeled as medium-sized (0.01 to 0.1%). The chain recombines TRBV24-1 with TRBJ2-1, with a tentative D call TRBD2 (6 bases). V dropped 2 bases and J dropped 11 bases, with 21 bases sitting between them. Germline V gene lookup returns CDR1 KGHDR and CDR2 SFDVKD. This CDR3 region has 16 residues. The CDR3 bases are TGTGCCACCAGTGATTCGTGGGACTTGGCCCCGAAGAAGCAGTTCTTC. Protein sequence: CATSDSWDLAPKKQFF.